The next 19 T cell receptor beta chains were all read from a single sample in a study of chemoradiotherapy in HPV16-positive cancers. Generated by immunoSEQ multiplex PCR, the TCRdb table keeps only in-frame clones and is missing some. The sample contains some 5,000 clones, roughly 83% of which appear only once. This specimen consisted of tumor tissue, obtained from a patient who underwent chemoradiotherapy. The source is a human donor with HPV-associated anogenital cancer.

CDR3 bases: TGTGCCAGCAGCCCCCGGACAGGCTCGGGGATTGAAGCTTTCTTT. As protein: CASSPRTGSGIEAFF. The chain carries TRBV6-5 and TRBJ1-1; 7 nucleotides align to TRBD1. V shed 6 bases, J shed 7 bases, and the junction held 14 bases outside the gene matches. Germline CDR1 reads MNHEY; CDR2 reads SVGAGI. CDR3 length: 15 amino acids.

The chain links TRBV7-2 to TRBJ2-5, with D tentatively TRBD2 (8 bases). The germline V and J ends were trimmed by 5 bases and 4 bases, with 20 bases remaining between them. CDR1 is SGHTA and CDR2 is FQGNSA in the germline V gene. The CDR3 loop spans 16 amino acids. Written as DNA, the CDR3 is TGTGCCAGCAGCCCAGGGGGGACTAGGAGGAGAGAGACCCAGTACTTC. This translates into CASSPGGTRRRETQYF.

This clone was detected only a few times. V usage is TRBV5-5 and J usage is TRBJ2-5; D is unresolved. This CDR3 region has 15 residues. Germline-derived CDR1 and CDR2 are SGHKS and YYEKEE (reference sequence). Trimming took 0 bases from V and 2 from J, leaving 11 bases between them. In nucleotides, the CDR3 is TGTGCCAGCAGCTTGGTATGGAATTTACAAGAGACCCAGTACTTC. Protein sequence: CASSLVWNLQETQYF.

V usage is TRBV7-9 and J usage is TRBJ1-2; 9 bases agree with TRBD1. The CDR3 contains 15 residues. V dropped 5 bases and J dropped 7; count of bases not matched to a gene: 11. Germline CDR1 SEHNR, CDR2 FQNEAQ (reference sequence). The CDR3 sequence: CASSPQDRGMGGYTF. The DNA for the CDR3 is TGTGCCAGCAGCCCACAAGACAGGGGGATGGGTGGCTACACCTTC.

The chain uses TRBV6-6 and TRBJ1-5, with a tentative D call TRBD1 (5 bases). The V end was cut by 6 bases, the J end by 3 bases, with 15 bases between. CDR3 length: 15 amino acids. Germline loops: CDR1 MNHNY, CDR2 SVGAGI (reference sequence). This chain's CDR3 is CASRPDSPPNQPQHF. CDR3 nucleotide sequence: TGTGCCAGCAGACCCGACAGTCCCCCCAATCAGCCCCAGCATTTT.

This clone has just a few counts. The V and J genes are TRBV28 and TRBJ1-2; 7 bases fit TRBD1. Germline CDR1 reads MDHEN; CDR2 reads SYDVKM. CDR3 size: 15 residues. J lost 4 bases, V lost 5 bases, and 10 bases had no gene match. For the CDR3, the DNA is TGTGCCAGCAGTGTACAGGGGTTTCATCGCTATGGCTACACCTTC. The encoded protein is CASSVQGFHRYGYTF.

This CDR3 is CASSSSATSTDTQYF. CDR3 nucleotide sequence: TGTGCCAGCAGCTCCTCCGCCACTAGCACAGATACGCAGTATTTT. The V gene is TRBV5-4, the J gene TRBJ2-3; D unresolved. Per germline, CDR1 SGHNT and CDR2 YYREEE (reference sequence). CDR3 length: 15 residues. Trimming removed 3 bases from V and 0 bases from J, with 11 bases in between.

The chain combines TRBV11-2 with TRBJ2-3; 11 nucleotides align to TRBD2. This CDR3 region has 14 residues. V lost 5 bases and J lost 6; bases outside the gene matches: 4. Looked up from germline, CDR1 is SGHAT and CDR2 is FQNNGV. The chain's CDR3 is CASSPGTSGDTQYF. The CDR3, as DNA: TGTGCCAGCAGCCCAGGGACTAGCGGCGATACGCAGTATTTT.

The chain combines TRBV5-1 with TRBJ2-5; TRBD1 aligns across 7 bases. The trim removed 0 bases at V and 0 bases at J, leaving 8 bases unmatched. This CDR3 comprises 17 residues. Germline values: CDR1 SGHRS, CDR2 YFSETQ. The CDR3 here is CASSLGQGPHYQETQYF. The CDR3 DNA is TGCGCCAGCAGCTTGGGACAGGGACCTCATTACCAAGAGACCCAGTACTTC.

The chain is built from TRBV5-1 and TRBJ2-3; TRBD2 matches 8 bases. Germline V gene sequence: CDR1 SGHRS, CDR2 YFSETQ. V was clipped by 4 bases and J by 2 bases; unmatched bases: 6. CDR3 length equals 15 residues. For the CDR3, the DNA is TGCGCCAGCAGCATACTAGCGGAAGACACAGATACGCAGTATTTT. It codes for CASSILAEDTDTQYF.

This sequence joins TRBV19 and TRBJ2-7; TRBD2 aligns across 10 bases. V gave up 6 bases and J gave up 2 bases; unmatched junction bases: 13. The CDR3 sequence is 17 residues long. In germline, CDR1 is LNHDA, CDR2 SQIVND (reference sequence). Here the CDR3 DNA reads TGTGCCAGTAGCAGAAAAATTGGACTAGCGGTACCCTACGAGCAGTACTTC. This sequence encodes CASSRKIGLAVPYEQYF.

This chain joins TRBV5-1 and TRBJ1-2, with 7 bases aligning to TRBD1. The CDR3 length is 13 residues. The trim removed 0 bases at V and 8 bases at J, leaving 4 bases unmatched. Germline V gene sequence: CDR1 SGHRS, CDR2 YFSETQ. CDR3 DNA: TGCGCCAGCAGCTTGGGACAGGGAAACGGCTACACCTTC. This sequence encodes CASSLGQGNGYTF.

The genes are TRBV9 and TRBJ1-1; TRBD1 aligns across 7 bases. In germline, CDR1 is SGDLS, CDR2 YYNGEE. The CDR3 has 15 residues. V lost 0 bases, J lost 0 bases, and 2 bases stayed unmatched. CDR3 in amino acids: CASSVGGTVNTEAFF. CDR3 coding DNA: TGTGCCAGCAGCGTAGGTGGGACAGTGAACACTGAAGCTTTCTTT.

This clone was recorded once. The chain couples TRBV12-5 to TRBJ2-1; a possible D gene is TRBD1 (6 bases). Germline V CDR1 and CDR2: LGHNT, FRNRAP. Trimming shortened V by 7 bases and J by 4 bases, and 14 bases separated the two germline ends. The CDR3 is made up of 14 amino acids. CDR3: CASVPGQGYNEQFF. In DNA form, the CDR3 reads TGTGCTAGTGTTCCGGGACAAGGGTACAATGAGCAGTTCTTC.

This chain uses TRBV19 with TRBJ1-3; a weak D match, TRBD1 (5 bases). Between the trimmed V and J ends, which lost 9 bases and 1 base, there was a span of 16 bases. The CDR3 is 15 amino acids. Germline CDR1 LNHDA, CDR2 SQIVND (reference sequence). The CDR3 sequence: CASVTDLRSGNTIYF. In DNA form, the CDR3 reads TGTGCCAGCGTGACAGATCTTCGATCTGGAAACACCATATATTTT.

The chain carries TRBV7-9 and TRBJ1-2; the match to TRBD1 covers 7 bases. Germline loops: CDR1 SEHNR, CDR2 FQNEAQ (reference sequence). J lost 7 bases, V lost 5 bases, and 4 bases had no gene match. The CDR3 spans 12 residues. DNA of the CDR3: TGTGCCAGCAGCCCCAGACAGGGTGGCTACACCTTC. Translated, it gives CASSPRQGGYTF.

The chain carries TRBV4-2 and TRBJ2-7, with D possibly TRBD1 on 5 matching bases. In germline, CDR1 is LGHNA, CDR2 YNFKEQ. The CDR3 loop spans 12 amino acids. Trimming left V 9 bases short and J 5 bases short, with 14 bases between. In DNA, the CDR3 is TGTGCCAGTCGTGACAGAACCCACGAGCAGTACTTC. Amino acids: CASRDRTHEQYF.

This clone was seen only a few times. This same CDR3 is encoded by further DNA sequences in the sample. The chain is built from TRBV7-2 and TRBJ1-6; D not resolved. The ends were cut back, 2 bases at V and 7 bases at J, with 12 bases in the middle. The CDR3 is 15 amino acids. CDR1 and CDR2 from the germline V gene are SGHTA and FQGNSA. The CDR3 spells CASSLIGRENSPLHF. The CDR3 DNA follows: TGTGCCAGCAGCTTAATCGGACGGGAAAATTCACCCCTCCACTTT.

The chain uses TRBV10-3 and TRBJ1-5, with a weak D call TRBD1 (5 bases). This CDR3 contains 16 residues. Germline lookup yields CDR1 ENHRY and CDR2 SYGVKD. Trimming shortened V by 1 base and J by 4 bases, and 14 bases separated the two germline ends. The CDR3 reads CAISEYVGVDNQPQHF. In DNA, the CDR3 is TGTGCCATCAGTGAGTATGTGGGGGTCGATAATCAGCCCCAGCATTTT.